The T cell receptor beta chain under discussion was sequenced for a study of spatial heterogeneity in lung cancer. On the study more broadly: The cohort: approximately 66 early-stage, untreated non-small cell lung cancer patients.

This clonotype showed up many times. Each TCR cDNA molecule bore a unique molecular identifier. In TCRdb, the 5' RACE reads were re-called with MiXCR into one record per CDR3 protein. The sample shows approximately 50,000 distinct CDR3 sequences, under 8% of them seen only once. Sample time point: blood at routine non-recurrence follow-up after resection. Sequencing covered unsorted whole RNA taken from tumor, nontumor lung or frozen PBMC. The CDR3 runs to 15 residues. The germline V gene has CDR1 SGHRS and CDR2 YFSETQ. V gave up 8 bases and J gave up 1 base, with 16 bases separating them. The TCR originated in a female donor with early-stage non-small cell lung cancer. The sequences come from PBMCs, collected at follow-up. V and J are TRBV5-1 and TRBJ2-1, with D possibly being TRBD1 or TRBD2 (5 bases each). This chain's CDR3 is CASNPGTASYNEQFF. CDR3 DNA sequence: TGCGCCAGTAATCCCGGGACCGCATCCTACAATGAGCAGTTCTTC. Supplemented by reference TRBV5-1 and TRBJ2-1, the full variable domain reads KAGVTQTPRYLIKTRGQQVTLSCSPISGHRSVSWYQQTPGQGLQFLFEYFSETQRNKGNFPGRFSGRQFSNSRSEMNVSTLELGDSALYLCASNPGTASYNEQFFGPGTRLTVL.